Shown below are 6 T cell receptor beta chains from a single sample sequenced in a study of response to subunit inactivated influenza vaccine. In TCRdb, the RT-PCR reads were re-called with MiXCR into one record per CDR3 protein. The table has some 800,000 distinct CDR3 sequences, around 20% seen once. This sample comprised PBMCs from blood, obtained roughly 5 days after vaccination. The source of these receptors is a man aged 45-65 years who received an inactivated influenza vaccine.

This clonotype was detected only a few times. The rearrangement links TRBV4-2 to TRBJ2-1, with 9 bases matching TRBD2. Germline CDR1 LGHNA, CDR2 YNFKEQ. With 2 bases clipped from V and 5 bases from J, the junction kept 1 base outside the gene matches. The CDR3 is made up of 14 amino acids. The CDR3 DNA follows: TGTGCCAGCAGCCAACTAGCGGGACACAATGAGCAGTTCTTC. Protein: CASSQLAGHNEQFF.

This clonotype was seen only a few times. The V call is TRBV6-2 or TRBV6-3, the J call TRBJ1-5, with no clear D. Trimming removed 0 bases from V and 3 bases from J, with 9 bases in between. The CDR3 spans 15 residues. Per germline, CDR1 MNHEY and CDR2 SVGEGT. The CDR3 DNA reads TGTGCCAGCAGTTACTCCCGCGCAGCCAATCAGCCCCAGCATTTT. Translated, it gives CASSYSRAANQPQHF.

About this clonotype: Being one base from a much bigger clone, this may be a read error. The chain combines TRBV5-1 with TRBJ1-1; no clear D gene. This CDR3 has 15 residues. From germline, CDR1 is SGHRS and CDR2 YFSETQ. The V end lost 0 bases, the J end lost 2 bases, and 11 bases lay between the germline ends. CDR3 residues: CASSLVGTRNTEAFF. The CDR3 nucleotides are TGCGCCAGCAGCTTGGTGGGCACAAGAAACACTGAAGCTTTCTTT. Filled out from reference TRBV5-1 and TRBJ1-1, the complete variable domain reads KAGVTQTPRYLIKTRGQQVTLSCSPISGHRSVSWYQQTPGQGLQFLFEYFSETQRNKGNFPGRFSGRQFSNSRSEMNVSTLELGDSALYLCASSLVGTRNTEAFFGQGTRLTVV.

This clonotype showed up many times. The chain links TRBV21-1 to TRBJ2-7; the table calls TRBD1, which could not be checked here. TRBV21-1 corresponds to a pseudogene. The CDR3 length is 14 residues. The CDR3 is CASSAFDRAGEQYF. In nucleotides, the CDR3 is TGTGCCAGCAGCGCATTCGACAGGGCGGGGGAGCAGTACTTC.

The chain combines TRBV30 with TRBJ2-7; D gene unclear. Trimming stripped 6 bases from V and 3 bases from J, with 9 bases between. This CDR3 has 11 residues. Germline loops: CDR1 GTSNPN, CDR2 SVGIG (reference sequence). The CDR3 spells CACAGFYEQYF. CDR3 DNA sequence: TGTGCCTGTGCAGGCTTCTACGAGCAGTACTTC.

This clonotype was seen only a few times. The rearrangement links TRBV29-1 to TRBJ2-1, with TRBD2 as a possible D gene (7 bases). Germline-derived CDR1 and CDR2 are SQVTM and ANQGSEA. With 8 bases removed from V and 5 bases from J, the gap between germline ends came to 16 bases. The length of the CDR3 is 13 residues. For the CDR3, the DNA is TGCAGCTCTAAGAGGGGGGGGAACAATGAGCAGTTCTTC. This translates into CSSKRGGNNEQFF.